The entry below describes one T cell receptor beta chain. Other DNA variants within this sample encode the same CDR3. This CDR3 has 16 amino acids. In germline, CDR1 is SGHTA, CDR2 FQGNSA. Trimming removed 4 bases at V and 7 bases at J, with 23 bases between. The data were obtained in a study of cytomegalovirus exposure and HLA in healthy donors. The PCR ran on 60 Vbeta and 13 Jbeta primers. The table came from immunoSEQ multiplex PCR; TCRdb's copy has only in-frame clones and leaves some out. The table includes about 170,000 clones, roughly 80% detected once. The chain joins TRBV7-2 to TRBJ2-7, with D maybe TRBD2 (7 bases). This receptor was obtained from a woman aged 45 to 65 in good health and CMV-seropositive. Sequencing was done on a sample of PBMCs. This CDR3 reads CASSSTFTRGAREQYF. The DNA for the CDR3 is TGTGCCAGCAGCTCAACCTTTACCCGGGGGGCACGGGAGCAGTACTTC.